Listed below are T cell receptor beta chains from one sample, sequenced in a study of blood T cell repertoires in COVID-19. Repertoires were generated with immunoSEQ multiplex PCR, while TCRdb's copy carries only in-frame clones and drops some. The sample lists about 220,000 clones, 85% to 90% seen once, with over 12% in the top ten. Input material: PBMCs or T cells enriched from blood (not recorded which). These receptors originate from a woman aged 45-65 years with acute COVID-19. The CDR3 runs from the conserved cysteine through the conserved F or W. A D gene is named only where the DNA matches it firmly. A clone size is listed for some rows: how often the clone was seen (once, few, many), or a class if it is expanded.

v_gene: TRBV24-1; d_gene: -; abundance: once; j_gene: TRBJ1-2; CDR3aa: CATSERGTPNYGYTF; CDR3nt: TGTGCCACCAGTGAGAGGGGGACCCCTAACTATGGCTACACCTTC
v_gene: TRBV27; d_gene: -; abundance: -; j_gene: TRBJ2-1; CDR3aa: CASSLTDIYNEQFF; CDR3nt: TGTGCCAGCAGTCTCACGGACATTTACAATGAGCAGTTCTTC
v_gene: TRBV28; d_gene: TRBD1; abundance: -; j_gene: TRBJ2-1; CDR3aa: CASSMTGGYYNEQFF; CDR3nt: TGTGCCAGCAGTATGACAGGGGGCTACTACAATGAGCAGTTCTTC
v_gene: TRBV4-1; d_gene: -; abundance: -; j_gene: TRBJ1-1; CDR3aa: CASSQDKGQSNTEAFF; CDR3nt: TGCGCCAGCAGCCAAGATAAGGGGCAGTCGAACACTGAAGCTTTCTTT
v_gene: TRBV9; d_gene: TRBD1; abundance: once; j_gene: TRBJ2-3; CDR3aa: CASSVGTGTDTQYF; CDR3nt: TGTGCCAGCAGCGTAGGGACAGGGACCGATACGCAGTATTTT
v_gene: TRBV9; d_gene: TRBD1; abundance: -; j_gene: TRBJ1-2; CDR3aa: CASSVVDRGPANYGYTF; CDR3nt: TGTGCCAGCAGCGTAGTTGACAGGGGACCAGCTAACTATGGCTACACCTTC
v_gene: TRBV27; d_gene: -; abundance: -; j_gene: TRBJ1-4; CDR3aa: CASSSGTYEKLFF; CDR3nt: TGTGCCAGCAGCTCCGGGACATATGAAAAACTGTTTTTT
v_gene: TRBV7-6; d_gene: -; abundance: once; j_gene: TRBJ1-6; CDR3aa: CASSLRGGKDSPLHF; CDR3nt: TGTGCCAGCAGCCTTCGGGGGGGGAAGGATTCACCCCTCCACTTT
v_gene: TRBV6-5; d_gene: TRBD1; abundance: -; j_gene: TRBJ1-2; CDR3aa: CASSYTGQGGGYTF; CDR3nt: TGTGCCAGCAGTTACACGGGACAGGGAGGAGGCTACACCTTC
v_gene: TRBV7-2; d_gene: TRBD2; abundance: -; j_gene: TRBJ2-7; CDR3aa: CASSLVDGRPSYEQYF; CDR3nt: TGTGCCAGCAGCTTGGTCGACGGGAGGCCCTCCTACGAGCAGTACTTC
v_gene: TRBV19; d_gene: TRBD1; abundance: -; j_gene: TRBJ2-4; CDR3aa: CASSMTGGKNIQYF; CDR3nt: TGTGCCAGTAGTATGACAGGGGGGAAAAACATTCAGTACTTC
v_gene: TRBV3-1/TRBV3-2; d_gene: TRBD2; abundance: -; j_gene: TRBJ2-6; CDR3aa: CASRPLAGSGANVLTF; CDR3nt: TGTGCCAGCAGACCACTAGCGGGCTCTGGGGCCAACGTCCTGACTTTC
v_gene: TRBV27; d_gene: TRBD1; abundance: -; j_gene: TRBJ1-2; CDR3aa: CASSLSNRGRSYGYTF; CDR3nt: TGTGCCAGCAGTTTATCTAACAGGGGGCGCAGCTATGGCTACACCTTC
v_gene: TRBV5-1; d_gene: TRBD1; abundance: -; j_gene: TRBJ2-3; CDR3aa: CASSLDGTGSTDTQYF; CDR3nt: TGCGCCAGCAGCTTGGATGGGACAGGGTCTACAGATACGCAGTATTTT
v_gene: TRBV2; d_gene: TRBD2; abundance: -; j_gene: TRBJ2-3; CDR3aa: CASSARLAGDTQYF; CDR3nt: TGTGCCAGCAGTGCAAGACTAGCGGGTGATACGCAGTATTTT
v_gene: TRBV5-1; d_gene: TRBD2; abundance: -; j_gene: TRBJ2-5; CDR3aa: CASSSGTSGSLETQYF; CDR3nt: TGCGCCAGCAGCTCGGGGACTAGCGGGAGCCTTGAGACCCAGTACTTC
v_gene: TRBV6-1; d_gene: TRBD1; abundance: once; j_gene: TRBJ1-5; CDR3aa: CASSGKGTGGGNQPQHF; CDR3nt: TGTGCCAGCAGTGGGAAGGGGACAGGTGGTGGCAATCAGCCCCAGCATTTT
v_gene: TRBV27; d_gene: TRBD1; abundance: -; j_gene: TRBJ2-5; CDR3aa: CASSLRGRETQYF; CDR3nt: TGTGCCAGCAGTTTAAGGGGGCGCGAGACCCAGTACTTC
v_gene: TRBV18; d_gene: -; abundance: -; j_gene: TRBJ2-5; CDR3aa: CASSLQVAHAQETQYF; CDR3nt: TGTGCCAGCTCACTGCAGGTTGCCCACGCCCAAGAGACCCAGTACTTC
v_gene: TRBV2; d_gene: -; abundance: -; j_gene: TRBJ2-7; CDR3aa: CASTTRRTYEQYF; CDR3nt: TGTGCCAGCACTACTAGGCGAACCTACGAGCAGTACTTC
v_gene: TRBV30; d_gene: -; abundance: -; j_gene: TRBJ2-2; CDR3aa: CAWSVGDTNTGELFF; CDR3nt: TGTGCCTGGAGTGTAGGGGACACCAACACCGGGGAGCTGTTTTTT
v_gene: TRBV27; d_gene: -; abundance: -; j_gene: TRBJ2-7; CDR3aa: CASSPQGTYEQYF; CDR3nt: TGTGCCAGCAGTCCCCAGGGGACCTACGAGCAGTACTTC
v_gene: TRBV2; d_gene: TRBD2; abundance: few; j_gene: TRBJ2-2; CDR3aa: CASSEAHLAGVTGELFF; CDR3nt: TGTGCCAGCAGTGAAGCGCATCTAGCGGGAGTCACCGGGGAGCTGTTTTTT
v_gene: TRBV12-5; d_gene: TRBD1; abundance: few; j_gene: TRBJ1-1; CDR3aa: CASGLYRGLISEAFF; CDR3nt: TGTGCTAGTGGTTTGTACAGGGGGCTCATTTCTGAAGCTTTCTTT
v_gene: TRBV5-1; d_gene: -; abundance: -; j_gene: TRBJ2-7; CDR3aa: CASSLAGHYEQYF; CDR3nt: TGCGCCAGCAGCTTAGCGGGCCACTACGAGCAGTACTTC
v_gene: TRBV7-2; d_gene: -; abundance: -; j_gene: TRBJ1-2; CDR3aa: CASSLALSGGRGYTF; CDR3nt: TGTGCCAGCAGCTTAGCCCTGTCGGGGGGCAGGGGCTACACCTTC
v_gene: TRBV1; d_gene: -; abundance: -; j_gene: TRBJ2-5; CDR3aa: CTSSQDCHTGREKEETQYF; CDR3nt: TGCACCAGCAGCCAAGATTGTCACACTGGGCGGGAGAAGGAGGAGACCCAGTACTTC
v_gene: TRBV11-3; d_gene: TRBD2; abundance: -; j_gene: TRBJ2-1; CDR3aa: CASSSGASGSRNEQFF; CDR3nt: TGTGCCAGCAGCTCGGGGGCTAGCGGGAGCAGGAATGAGCAGTTCTTC
v_gene: TRBV27; d_gene: -; abundance: once; j_gene: TRBJ1-1; CDR3aa: CASRQIQVSFTEAFF; CDR3nt: TGTGCCAGCAGGCAAATACAGGTTTCTTTCACTGAAGCTTTCTTT
v_gene: TRBV4-1; d_gene: TRBD2; abundance: once; j_gene: TRBJ2-7; CDR3aa: CASSQEASGGNEQYF; CDR3nt: TGCGCCAGCAGCCAAGAGGCTAGCGGGGGAAACGAGCAGTACTTC
v_gene: TRBV28; d_gene: -; abundance: -; j_gene: TRBJ2-5; CDR3aa: CASSHAREDRQETQYF; CDR3nt: TGTGCCAGCAGCCACGCACGCGAGGACAGACAAGAGACCCAGTACTTC
v_gene: TRBV5-1; d_gene: -; abundance: -; j_gene: TRBJ1-1; CDR3aa: CASSDLRSRGTEAFF; CDR3nt: TGCGCCAGCAGCGACTTACGGAGTAGGGGCACTGAAGCTTTCTTT
v_gene: TRBV18; d_gene: -; abundance: -; j_gene: TRBJ2-7; CDR3aa: CASSPEGDYGEQYF; CDR3nt: TGTGCCAGCTCACCTGAGGGAGACTACGGGGAGCAGTACTTC
v_gene: TRBV27; d_gene: -; abundance: -; j_gene: TRBJ2-7; CDR3aa: CASSLFFSSYEQYF; CDR3nt: TGTGCCAGCAGTTTATTTTTCAGCTCCTACGAGCAGTACTTC
v_gene: TRBV11-2; d_gene: TRBD2; abundance: -; j_gene: TRBJ2-5; CDR3aa: CASSSGLAGKTQYF; CDR3nt: TGTGCCAGCAGCTCTGGACTAGCGGGAAAAACCCAGTACTTC
v_gene: TRBV11-3; d_gene: -; abundance: -; j_gene: TRBJ2-5; CDR3aa: CASSPRGSGTQYF; CDR3nt: TGTGCCAGCAGCCCTCGTGGGAGTGGGACCCAGTACTTC
v_gene: TRBV27; d_gene: TRBD2; abundance: -; j_gene: TRBJ2-1; CDR3aa: CASSLGLAGGYNEQFF; CDR3nt: TGTGCCAGCAGTTTAGGGCTAGCGGGAGGGTACAATGAGCAGTTCTTC
v_gene: TRBV5-1; d_gene: -; abundance: -; j_gene: TRBJ1-3; CDR3aa: CASSRTAASSGNTIYF; CDR3nt: TGCGCCAGCAGCCGGACAGCCGCCAGCTCTGGAAACACCATATATTTT
v_gene: TRBV10-3; d_gene: TRBD2; abundance: -; j_gene: TRBJ2-1; CDR3aa: CATLSGSSYNEQFF; CDR3nt: TGTGCCACCCTCAGCGGGAGCTCCTACAATGAGCAGTTCTTC
v_gene: TRBV6-6; d_gene: TRBD2; abundance: -; j_gene: TRBJ2-1; CDR3aa: CASRRLGLAGGGTYNEQFF; CDR3nt: TGTGCCAGCAGGCGATTGGGACTAGCGGGAGGGGGGACCTACAATGAGCAGTTCTTC
v_gene: TRBV2; d_gene: -; abundance: -; j_gene: TRBJ2-5; CDR3aa: CASSRGETQYF; CDR3nt: TGTGCCAGCTCACGCGGGGAGACCCAGTACTTC
v_gene: TRBV27; d_gene: -; abundance: -; j_gene: TRBJ2-7; CDR3aa: CASSFGENSYEQYF; CDR3nt: TGTGCCAGCAGTTTTGGGGAGAACTCCTACGAGCAGTACTTC
v_gene: TRBV18; d_gene: TRBD1; abundance: -; j_gene: TRBJ1-5; CDR3aa: CASSMGQTNQPQHF; CDR3nt: TGTGCCAGCTCAATGGGACAGACTAATCAGCCCCAGCATTTT
v_gene: TRBV5-1; d_gene: -; abundance: -; j_gene: TRBJ2-3; CDR3aa: CASSFLSTDTQYF; CDR3nt: TGCGCCAGCAGCTTCTTGAGCACAGATACGCAGTATTTT
v_gene: TRBV18; d_gene: -; abundance: -; j_gene: TRBJ1-1; CDR3aa: CASSPEGVPGTEAFF; CDR3nt: TGTGCCAGCTCACCCGAGGGGGTTCCGGGGACTGAAGCTTTCTTT
v_gene: TRBV27; d_gene: TRBD2; abundance: -; j_gene: TRBJ2-1; CDR3aa: CASSVRGGNSYNEQFF; CDR3nt: TGTGCCAGCAGTGTTCGGGGGGGAAACTCCTACAATGAGCAGTTCTTC